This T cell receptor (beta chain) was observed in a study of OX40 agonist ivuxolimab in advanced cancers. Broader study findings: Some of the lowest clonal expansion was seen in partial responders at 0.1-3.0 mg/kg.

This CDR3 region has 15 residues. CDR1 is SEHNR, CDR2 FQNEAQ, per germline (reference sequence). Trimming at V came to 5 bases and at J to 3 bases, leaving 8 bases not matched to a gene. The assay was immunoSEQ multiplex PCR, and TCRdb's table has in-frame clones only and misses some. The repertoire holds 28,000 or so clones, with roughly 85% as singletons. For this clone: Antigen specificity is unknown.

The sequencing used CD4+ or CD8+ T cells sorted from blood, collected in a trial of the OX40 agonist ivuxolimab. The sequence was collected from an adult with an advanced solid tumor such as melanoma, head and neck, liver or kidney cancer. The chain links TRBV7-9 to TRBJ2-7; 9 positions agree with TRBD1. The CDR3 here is CASSHEGQGSYEQYF. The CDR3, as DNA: TGTGCCAGCAGCCACGAGGGACAGGGAAGCTACGAGCAGTACTTC.